One T cell receptor beta chain is described in this entry. V gave up 2 bases and J gave up 2 bases, with 8 bases separating them. This CDR3 is 14 amino acids long. Germline V gene lookup returns CDR1 SGDLS and CDR2 YYNGEE. This record belongs to a study of T cell clones after liver transplantation. Overall study: In this trial, immunosuppression withdrawal was attempted within 2 years of liver transplant. Tolerance: complete withdrawal held at least one year, liver enzymes staying within twice normal.

The data were produced by immunoSEQ multiplex PCR, yet TCRdb's version contains in-frame clones alone and is incomplete. The repertoire holds around 110,000 clones, with about nine tenths as singletons. The chain has TRBV9 and TRBJ1-3; D unclear. The clonotype comes from a human patient who received a liver transplant. Some of the T cells may derive from the graft donor. Here the sequenced sample was CD4+ T cells from blood, taken 12 months after liver transplant. DNA for the CDR3: TGTGCCAGCAGCGTCTCTGGGCCTGGAAACACCATATATTTT. Encoded protein: CASSVSGPGNTIYF. The full variable domain, in which reference TRBV9 and TRBJ1-3 provide the parts outside the CDR3, is DSGVTQTPKHLITATGQRVTLRCSPRSGDLSVYWYQQSLDQGLQFLIQYYNGEERAKGNILERFSAQQFPDLHSELNLSSLELGDSALYFCASSVSGPGNTIYFGEGSWLTVV.